Included here is one T cell receptor (beta chain) sequence, with context. Its antigen is not identified. These data are taken from a study of cytomegalovirus exposure and HLA in healthy donors. The CDR3 runs to 13 residues. Germline V gene lookup returns CDR1 SGHVS and CDR2 FNYEAQ. V lost 1 base and J 4 bases, leaving 7 bases between the germline ends. Primers for the PCR totalled 60 Vbeta and 13 Jbeta. Produced via immunoSEQ multiplex PCR; TCRdb's table is partial and in-frame only. This table has about 120,000 clones, about 70% appearing once. Regarding the study as a whole: A cluster of highly shared sequence variants was likely a sequencing artifact.

The rearrangement joins TRBV7-6 to TRBJ1-1; D is ambiguous. The TCR comes from a human donor in good health. Sequenced sample: PBMCs. This CDR3 reads CASSLGGITEAFF. Here the CDR3 DNA reads TGTGCCAGCAGCTTAGGAGGGATCACTGAAGCTTTCTTT.